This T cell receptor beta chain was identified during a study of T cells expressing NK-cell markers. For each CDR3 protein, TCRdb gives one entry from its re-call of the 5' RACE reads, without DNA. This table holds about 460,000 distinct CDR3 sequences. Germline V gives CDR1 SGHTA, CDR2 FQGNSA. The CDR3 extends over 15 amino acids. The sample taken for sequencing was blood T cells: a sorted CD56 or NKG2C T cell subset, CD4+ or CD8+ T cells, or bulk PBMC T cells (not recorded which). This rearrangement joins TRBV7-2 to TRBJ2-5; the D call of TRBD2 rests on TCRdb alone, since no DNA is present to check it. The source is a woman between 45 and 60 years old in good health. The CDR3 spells CASSLVGTSGETQYF.